A selection of T cell receptor beta chains follows, all from one sample in a study of identical twins. A single record per CDR3 protein comes from TCRdb applying MiXCR to the 5' RACE reads. The data show approximately 890,000 distinct CDR3 sequences, around 12% seen once. These data were also filed under a second study, of yellow fever vaccine responses in identical twins.

The material sequenced was PBMCs. These receptors were obtained from a woman under 30 in good health. Both conserved end residues are part of each CDR3. The D gene is left open where the match is weak. Clone size is stated in some rows and not others, as once, few, many or a class when expanded.

clone size	V gene	J gene	D gene	CDR3 DNA	CDR3 protein
.	TRBV7-8	TRBJ2-6	.	TGTGCCAGCAGCATGGTGTCTGGGGCCAACGTCCTGACTTTC	CASSMVSGANVLTF
few	TRBV9	TRBJ2-3	TRBD2	TGTGCCAGCAGCGTAGATGGTCCTAGCGGGGGGGCTAATACGCAGTATTTT	CASSVDGPSGGANTQYF
many	TRBV9	TRBJ2-1	TRBD2	TGTGCCAGCAATGAGGCGGGAGCACCCTACAATGAGCAGTTCTTC	CASNEAGAPYNEQFF
few	TRBV5-1	TRBJ1-2	TRBD1	TGCGCCAGCAGCCCCGGGACAGGGGGCTACTATGGCTACACCTTC	CASSPGTGGYYGYTF
.	TRBV5-6	TRBJ2-6	.	TGTGCCAGCAGCACGGACCTCCCCGGGGCCAACGTCCTGACTTTC	CASSTDLPGANVLTF
.	TRBV27	TRBJ2-6	TRBD1	TGTGCCAGCAGTTTATGGGGACAGGTCGGCTCTGGGGCCAACGTCCTGACTTTC	CASSLWGQVGSGANVLTF
.	TRBV4-2	TRBJ1-6	.	TGTGCCAGCAGCCAAGTAGATGTTCCGAATTCACCCCTCCACTTT	CASSQVDVPNSPLHF
few	TRBV5-1	TRBJ2-6	.	TGCGCCAGCAGCCCTGGCCCCCTTAGTGATGGGGCCAACGTCCTGACTTTC	CASSPGPLSDGANVLTF
.	TRBV12-3/TRBV12-4	TRBJ2-3	.	TGTGCCAGCAGTCCTTTTGGGGGGGGGGCCGAAGATACGCAGTATTTT	CASSPFGGGAEDTQYF
.	TRBV6-5	TRBJ2-1	TRBD1	TGTGCCAGCAGTCACTCCGGGACAGGAACGAACAATGAGCAGTTCTTC	CASSHSGTGTNNEQFF
.	TRBV7-8	TRBJ2-7	TRBD2	TGTGCCAGCAGCTTTAAGGTTAGCGGGAGTTCCTACGAGCAGTACTTC	CASSFKVSGSSYEQYF
.	TRBV10-3	TRBJ2-3	.	TGTGCCATCAGTGAGTCGGGTGGCGGTGCTAGCACAGATACGCAGTATTTT	CAISESGGGASTDTQYF
.	TRBV25-1	TRBJ2-5	.	TGTGCCAGCAGTGAGTACGAGACCCAGTACTTC	CASSEYETQYF
.	TRBV10-2	TRBJ2-5	TRBD1	TGCGCCAGCAGGGGGACAGGGGGCGGCCTTGGGACCCGGTACTTC	CASRGTGGGLGTRYF
few	TRBV27	TRBJ2-2	TRBD1	TGTGCCAGCAATCCTCGGGACAGGGGGGGGACCGGGGAGCTGTTTTTT	CASNPRDRGGTGELFF
few	TRBV29-1	TRBJ2-1	TRBD2	TGCAGCGTTGCGGTAGCGGGGAACTACAATGAGCAGTTCTTC	CSVAVAGNYNEQFF
few	TRBV21-1	TRBJ2-7	.	TGTGCCAGCAGCAGAGAATGGCCCCCCCTAATACAGGGGCTCGAGCAGTACTTC	CASSREWPPLIQGLEQYF
many	TRBV6-1	TRBJ2-1	TRBD2	TGTGCCAGCACCCCGACTAGCGGGAAAGGCAATGAGCAGTTCTTC	CASTPTSGKGNEQFF
few	TRBV12-3/TRBV12-4	TRBJ2-3	.	TGTGCCAGCAGTCAGCGACTAGTTGGAGATACGCAGTATTTT	CASSQRLVGDTQYF
many	TRBV12-3/TRBV12-4	TRBJ2-1	TRBD2	TGTGCCAGCAGTTTATGGCGGACTAGCGGGGACATGGAGCAGTTCTTC	CASSLWRTSGDMEQFF
.	TRBV2	TRBJ2-3	.	TGTGCCAGCAGTGAAAGGGCCCCAGATACGCAGTATTTT	CASSERAPDTQYF
.	TRBV5-1	TRBJ1-1	.	TGCGCCAGCAGACAGAGGGAGGTGAACACTGAAGCTTTCTTT	CASRQREVNTEAFF
few	TRBV2	TRBJ2-1	TRBD2	TGTGCCAGCAGTGAAAGCGGCGGGGGGGTTGAAGAGCAGTTCTTC	CASSESGGGVEEQFF
few	TRBV25-1	TRBJ1-3	.	TGTGCCAGCAGTGCCCCTAGGAGGACAGGAAACACCATATATTTT	CASSAPRRTGNTIYF
few	TRBV20-1	TRBJ2-1	TRBD2	TGCAGTGCTAGAGGGGGACTAGCGGGAGTGCGGACGTGGAATGAGCAGTTCTTC	CSARGGLAGVRTWNEQFF
few	TRBV7-9	TRBJ1-4	.	TGTGCCAGCAGCTTAGTCCCAGGGACAGAAAAACTGTTTTTT	CASSLVPGTEKLFF
.	TRBV15	TRBJ2-3	.	TGTGCCACCAGCAGCCCTAACAGGGACCGCACAGATACGCAGTATTTT	CATSSPNRDRTDTQYF
once	TRBV20-1	TRBJ2-3	TRBD2	TGCAGTGCTAGAGGCAAGCGGGAGTCCACAGATACGCAGTATTTT	CSARGKRESTDTQYF
.	TRBV5-6	TRBJ1-6	.	TGTGCCAGCAGCTTAGAGAGGAGCTCCTATAATTCACCCCTCCACTTT	CASSLERSSYNSPLHF
few	TRBV6-5	TRBJ2-7	.	TGTGCCAGCAGTTACATGACGTTAGGAGGGTACGAGCAGTACTTC	CASSYMTLGGYEQYF
few	TRBV28	TRBJ2-2	.	TGTGCCAGCAGTTTCGGACAGGGGGAGCTGTTTTTT	CASSFGQGELFF
few	TRBV7-6	TRBJ2-3	TRBD1	TGTGCCAGCAGCTTAGGGACAGGGAACGGCCCAGATACGCAGTATTTT	CASSLGTGNGPDTQYF
few	TRBV29-1	TRBJ2-1	.	TGCAGCGTTGTCCGGGACCACAAACACAATGAGCAGTTCTTC	CSVVRDHKHNEQFF